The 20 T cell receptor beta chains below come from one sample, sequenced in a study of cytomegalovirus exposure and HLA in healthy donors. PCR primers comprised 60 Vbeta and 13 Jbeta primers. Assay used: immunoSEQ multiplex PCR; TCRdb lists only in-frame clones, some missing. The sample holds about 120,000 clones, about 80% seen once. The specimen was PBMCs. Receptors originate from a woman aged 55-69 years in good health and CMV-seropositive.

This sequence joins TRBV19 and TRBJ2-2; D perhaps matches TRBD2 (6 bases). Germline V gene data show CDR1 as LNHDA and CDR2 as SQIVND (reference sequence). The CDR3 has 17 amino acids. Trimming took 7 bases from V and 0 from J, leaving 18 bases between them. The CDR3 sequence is CASKGLGLLTNTGELFF. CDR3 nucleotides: TGTGCCAGTAAGGGACTTGGGCTCCTAACGAACACCGGGGAGCTGTTTTTT.

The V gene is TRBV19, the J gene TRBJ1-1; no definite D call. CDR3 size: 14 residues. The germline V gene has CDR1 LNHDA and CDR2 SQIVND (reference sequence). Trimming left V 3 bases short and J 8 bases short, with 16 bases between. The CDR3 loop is CASSIGSPPTEAFF. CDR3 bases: TGTGCCAGTAGTATTGGGTCCCCTCCGACAGAAGCTTTCTTT. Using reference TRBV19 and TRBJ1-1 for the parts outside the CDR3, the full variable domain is DGGITQSPKYLFRKEGQNVTLSCEQNLNHDAMYWYRQDPGQGLRLIYYSQIVNDFQKGDIAEGYSVSREKKESFPLTVTSAQKNPTAFYLCASSIGSPPTEAFFGQGTRLTVV.

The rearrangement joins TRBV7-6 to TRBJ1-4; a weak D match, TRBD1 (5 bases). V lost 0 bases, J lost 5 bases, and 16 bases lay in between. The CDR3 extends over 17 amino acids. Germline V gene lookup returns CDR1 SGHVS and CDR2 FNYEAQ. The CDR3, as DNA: TGTGCCAGCAGCTTAGCTCCGGTTCCTCGGGGGAATGAAAAACTGTTTTTT. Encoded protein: CASSLAPVPRGNEKLFF.

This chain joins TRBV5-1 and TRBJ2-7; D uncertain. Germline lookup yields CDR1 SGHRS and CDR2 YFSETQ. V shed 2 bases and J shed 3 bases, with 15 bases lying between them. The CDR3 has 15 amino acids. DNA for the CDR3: TGCGCCAGCAGCTTTTCGACATTTGATGACTACGAGCAGTACTTC. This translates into CASSFSTFDDYEQYF.

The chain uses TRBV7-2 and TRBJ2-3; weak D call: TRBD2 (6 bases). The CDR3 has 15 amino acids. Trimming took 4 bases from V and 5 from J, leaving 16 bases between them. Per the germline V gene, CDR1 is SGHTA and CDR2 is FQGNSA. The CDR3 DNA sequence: TGTGCCAGCAGCTCCCTCTGGGGAGCGGGAGATACGCAGTATTTT. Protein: CASSSLWGAGDTQYF.

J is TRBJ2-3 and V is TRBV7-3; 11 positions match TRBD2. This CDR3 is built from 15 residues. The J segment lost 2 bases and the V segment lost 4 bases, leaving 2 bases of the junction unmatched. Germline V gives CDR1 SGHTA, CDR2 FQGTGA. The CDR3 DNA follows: TGTGCCAGCAGCTCGACTAGCGGGGTCACAGATACGCAGTATTTT. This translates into CASSSTSGVTDTQYF.

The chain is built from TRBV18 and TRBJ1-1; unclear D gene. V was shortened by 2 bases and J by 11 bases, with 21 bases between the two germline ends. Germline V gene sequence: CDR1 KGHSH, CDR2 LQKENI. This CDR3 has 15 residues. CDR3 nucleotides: TGTGCCAGCTCACCATCTAACCCGGTCCCTGGTAGCGCTTTCTTT. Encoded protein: CASSPSNPVPGSAFF.

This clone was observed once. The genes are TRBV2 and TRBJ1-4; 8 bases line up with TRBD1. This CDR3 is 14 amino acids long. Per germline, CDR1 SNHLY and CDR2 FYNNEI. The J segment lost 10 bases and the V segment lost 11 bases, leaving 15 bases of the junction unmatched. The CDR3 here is CAGGQGEGIGKLFF. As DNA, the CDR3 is TGTGCCGGCGGACAGGGTGAGGGGATAGGAAAACTGTTTTTT.

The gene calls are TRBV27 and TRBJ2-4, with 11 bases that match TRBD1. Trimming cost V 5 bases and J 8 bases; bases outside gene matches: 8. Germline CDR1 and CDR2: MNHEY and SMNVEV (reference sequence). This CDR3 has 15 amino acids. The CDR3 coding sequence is TGTGCCAGCAGTATGAGCCGGGACAGGGGGTACATTCAGTACTTC. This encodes CASSMSRDRGYIQYF.

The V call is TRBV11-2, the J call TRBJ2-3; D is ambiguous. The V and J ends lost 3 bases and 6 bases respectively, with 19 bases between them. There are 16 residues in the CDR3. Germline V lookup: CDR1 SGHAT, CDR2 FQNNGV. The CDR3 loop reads CASSFLSVRGPDTQYF. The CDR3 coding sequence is TGTGCCAGCAGCTTTCTTAGTGTGAGAGGTCCCGATACGCAGTATTTT. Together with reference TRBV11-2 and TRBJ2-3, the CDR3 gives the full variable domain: EAGVAQSPRYKIIEKRQSVAFWCNPISGHATLYWYQQILGQGPKLLIQFQNNGVVDDSQLPKDRFSAERLKGVDSTLKIQPAKLEDSAVYLCASSFLSVRGPDTQYFGPGTRLTVL.

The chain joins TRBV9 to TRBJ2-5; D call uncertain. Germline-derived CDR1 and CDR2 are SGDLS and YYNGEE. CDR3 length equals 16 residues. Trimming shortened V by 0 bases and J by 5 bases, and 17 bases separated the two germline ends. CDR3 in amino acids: CASSVEPRGSEETQYF. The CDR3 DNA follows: TGTGCCAGCAGCGTAGAACCTCGCGGAAGCGAGGAGACCCAGTACTTC.

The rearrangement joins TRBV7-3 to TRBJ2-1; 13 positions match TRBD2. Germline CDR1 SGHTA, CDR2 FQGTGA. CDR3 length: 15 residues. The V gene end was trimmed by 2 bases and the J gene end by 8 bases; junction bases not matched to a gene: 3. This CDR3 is CASSLWTSGSDEQFF. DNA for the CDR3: TGTGCCAGCAGCTTATGGACTAGCGGGAGTGATGAGCAGTTCTTC.

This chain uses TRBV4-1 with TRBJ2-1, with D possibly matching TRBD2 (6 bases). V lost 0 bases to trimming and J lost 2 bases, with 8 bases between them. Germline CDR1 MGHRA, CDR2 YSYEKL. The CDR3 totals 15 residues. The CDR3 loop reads CASSQDPGAYNEQFF. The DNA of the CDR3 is TGCGCCAGCAGCCAAGACCCGGGGGCCTACAATGAGCAGTTCTTC.

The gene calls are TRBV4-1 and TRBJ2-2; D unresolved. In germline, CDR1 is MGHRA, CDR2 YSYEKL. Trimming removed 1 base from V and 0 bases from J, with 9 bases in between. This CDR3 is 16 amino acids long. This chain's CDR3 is CASSQVVIANTGELFF. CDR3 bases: TGCGCCAGCAGCCAAGTGGTAATAGCGAACACCGGGGAGCTGTTTTTT.

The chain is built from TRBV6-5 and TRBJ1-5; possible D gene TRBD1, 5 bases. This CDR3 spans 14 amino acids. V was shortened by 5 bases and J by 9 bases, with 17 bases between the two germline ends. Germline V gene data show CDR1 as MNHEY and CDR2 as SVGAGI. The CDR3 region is CASSRGTDSGPQHF. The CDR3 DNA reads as TGTGCCAGCAGTCGCGGGACGGACTCTGGGCCCCAGCATTTT.

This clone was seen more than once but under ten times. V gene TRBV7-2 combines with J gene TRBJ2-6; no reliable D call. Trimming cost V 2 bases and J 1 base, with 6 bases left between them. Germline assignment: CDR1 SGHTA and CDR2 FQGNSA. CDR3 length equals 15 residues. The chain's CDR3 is CASSLWRSGANVLTF. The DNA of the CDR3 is TGTGCCAGCAGCTTATGGCGGTCTGGGGCCAACGTCCTGACTTTC. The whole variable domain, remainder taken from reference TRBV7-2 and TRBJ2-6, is GAGVSQSPSNKVTEKGKDVELRCDPISGHTALYWYRQSLGQGLEFLIYFQGNSAPDKSGLPSDRFSAERTGGSVSTLTIQRTQQEDSAVYLCASSLWRSGANVLTFGAGSRLTVL.

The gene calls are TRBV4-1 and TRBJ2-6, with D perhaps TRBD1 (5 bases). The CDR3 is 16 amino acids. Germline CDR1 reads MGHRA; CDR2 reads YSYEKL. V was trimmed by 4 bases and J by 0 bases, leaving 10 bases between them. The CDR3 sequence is CASSPNRYSGANVLTF. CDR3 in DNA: TGCGCCAGCAGCCCTAACAGGTACTCTGGGGCCAACGTCCTGACTTTC.

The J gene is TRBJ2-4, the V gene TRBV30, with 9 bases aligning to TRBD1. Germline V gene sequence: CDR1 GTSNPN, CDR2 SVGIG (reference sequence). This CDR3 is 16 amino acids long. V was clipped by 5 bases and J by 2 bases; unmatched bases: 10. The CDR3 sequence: CAWEKGDRVPKNIQYF. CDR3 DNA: TGTGCCTGGGAGAAAGGGGACAGGGTACCCAAAAACATTCAGTACTTC.

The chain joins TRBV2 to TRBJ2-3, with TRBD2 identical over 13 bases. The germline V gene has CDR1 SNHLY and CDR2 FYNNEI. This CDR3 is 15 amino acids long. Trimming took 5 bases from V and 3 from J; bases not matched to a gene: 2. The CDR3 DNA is TGTGCCAGCAGTCTGGGACTAGCGGGAACAGATACGCAGTATTTT. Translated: CASSLGLAGTDTQYF.

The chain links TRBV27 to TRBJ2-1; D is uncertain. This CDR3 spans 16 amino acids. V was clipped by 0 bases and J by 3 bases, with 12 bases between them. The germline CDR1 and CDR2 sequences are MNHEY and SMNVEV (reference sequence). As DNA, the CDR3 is TGTGCCAGCAGTTTATCCCTAAGTCGTGACTACAATGAGCAGTTCTTC. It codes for CASSLSLSRDYNEQFF.